This T cell receptor beta chain is from a study of blood T cell repertoires in COVID-19. The CDR3 covers 16 residues. CDR1 LNHDA and CDR2 SQIVND come from the germline V gene (reference sequence). V dropped 2 bases and J dropped 2 bases, with 12 bases sitting between them. In its sample, this clone was seen a few times. TCRdb's copy holds only in-frame clones and misses some; the assay was immunoSEQ multiplex PCR. The sample holds about 65,000 clones, 90% to 95% seen once. What was sequenced was peripheral blood. The receptor's source is a man between 65 and 85 years old with active COVID-19. The rearrangement uses TRBV19 and TRBJ2-2, with a weak D call TRBD2 (6 bases). The CDR3 nucleotides are TGTGCCAGTAGTATACTGGAGGGCAGCAACACCGGGGAGCTGTTTTTT. Its protein product is CASSILEGSNTGELFF.